The next 3 T cell receptor beta chains were all read from a single sample in a study of beta chain features in type 1 diabetes. Broader study findings: In all four CD4+ subsets, TCRB CDR3 length was significantly, moderately reduced in type 1 diabetes.

These receptors' targets are unknown. Expressed TCRB transcripts were sequenced after all isolated RNA was converted to cDNA. Some clones are missing from TCRdb's copy, which holds only in-frame ones; the method was immunoSEQ multiplex PCR. This table has about 660,000 clones, about an eighth appearing once. Sequencing was done on a sample of naive CD4+ T cells from blood. The origin of the receptors is a young man with type 1 diabetes.

This clone was counted between two and nine times. This sequence joins TRBV7-9 and TRBJ2-7, with TRBD1 matching 8 bases. The CDR3 runs to 12 residues. V shed 4 bases, J shed 9 bases, and the junction held 5 bases outside the gene matches. Germline V CDR1 and CDR2: SEHNR, FQNEAQ (reference sequence). The CDR3 coding sequence is TGTGCCAGCAGCTCGTCAGGGGGCCCGCAGTACTTC. Its translation: CASSSSGGPQYF.

J is TRBJ2-2 and V is TRBV7-3, with D tentatively TRBD1 (6 bases). Germline V gene lookup returns CDR1 SGHTA and CDR2 FQGTGA. With 4 bases removed from V and 5 bases from J, the gap between germline ends came to 11 bases. This CDR3 region has 14 residues. The DNA for the CDR3 is TGTGCCAGCAGCTCCCAAGGGGGAACCGGGGAGCTGTTTTTT. It yields the protein CASSSQGGTGELFF.

The J gene is TRBJ2-7, the V gene TRBV9; TRBD2 matches at 14 bases. Trimming took 4 bases from V and 0 from J; bases not matched to a gene: 12. This CDR3 comprises 19 residues. The germline CDR1 and CDR2 sequences are SGDLS and YYNGEE. The CDR3 DNA reads TGTGCCAGCAGCTCCAGTAGGATGGGACTAGCGGGAGACTCCTACGAGCAGTACTTC. It specifies CASSSSRMGLAGDSYEQYF.